Sequencing of this T cell receptor beta chain was carried out in a study of OX40 agonist ivuxolimab in advanced cancers. Overall study: Subjects had a mean age of roughly 60 years, with a range of roughly 20 to 79; around 80% were male. General study points: Some nonresponders also had low normalized T-cell clonal expansion. Mean expanded clone counts were higher in CD8+ than CD4+ T cells.

At cycle 4 day 1, cycle 7 day 1, and baseline, blood was sampled. As for this clone: As yet, its antigen is unknown.

This CDR3 is built from 15 residues. The V end was cut by 5 bases, the J end by 6 bases, with 17 bases between. Germline values: CDR1 SEHNR, CDR2 FQNEAQ (reference sequence). Assay used: immunoSEQ multiplex PCR; TCRdb lists only in-frame clones, some missing. Of 14,000 or so clones in the sample, 82% were seen once. The sequence was obtained from an adult with an advanced solid tumor such as melanoma, head and neck, liver or kidney cancer. The sequencing here drew on CD4+ or CD8+ T cells sorted from blood, taken in a trial of the OX40 agonist ivuxolimab. V usage is TRBV7-9 and J usage is TRBJ1-5, with a weak D call TRBD1 (6 bases). The CDR3 sequence: CASSLGGARVQPQHF. CDR3 in DNA: TGTGCCAGCAGCCTAGGGGGGGCGCGGGTTCAGCCCCAGCATTTT.